This T cell receptor (beta chain) is from a study of TIL therapy for anti-PD-1-resistant metastatic lung cancer. Overall study context: Patients had a median age of about 55 years (range roughly 38-85). Half of patients were current or former smokers. Study-wide results and caveats: After infusion, TIL clonotypes partly replaced peripheral T cells and declined over months.

On this clone itself: What it binds is not known.

Sequencing used immunoSEQ v3. Each library reached some 2 million read pairs, or about 4.5-6.5 million at deep level. Sequenced by immunoSEQ multiplex PCR; TCRdb stores in-frame clones only, minus some. The repertoire holds around 20,000 clones, with about 78% as singletons. Germline CDR1 and CDR2: MDHEN and SYDVKM. The CDR3 runs to 13 residues. Trimming stripped 8 bases from V and 2 bases from J, with 13 bases between. Time point given: pre-treatment sample, taken before nivolumab and TIL therapy. This chain uses TRBV28 with TRBJ2-7; D call uncertain. Sequences were derived from blood, sampled at baseline. The receptor's source is a person aged 25 to 85 with non-small cell lung cancer. The CDR3 spells CASAAVRPYEQYF. The CDR3 DNA reads as TGTGCCAGCGCCGCAGTGAGACCCTACGAGCAGTACTTC.